Below, 5 T cell receptor beta chains from the same sample are listed, as sequenced in a study of T cell responses to AZD1222 COVID-19 vaccine. Assay used: immunoSEQ multiplex PCR; TCRdb lists only in-frame clones, some missing. The sample shows about 120,000 clones, just under 95% of them seen only once. The material was peripheral blood, obtained on day 0 of AZD1222 vaccination. The receptors here all came from an adult in good health.

The rearrangement uses TRBV12-3 or TRBV12-4 and TRBJ1-1; D unclear. Trimming removed 4 bases from V and 9 bases from J, with 6 bases in between. The CDR3 runs to 10 residues. CDR3 bases: TGTGCCAGCAGTTCCTCGAAAGCTTTCTTT. As protein: CASSSSKAFF.

The chain combines TRBV7-2 with TRBJ2-2; 13 bases agree with TRBD2. Unmatched junction bases numbered 6, after V lost 5 bases and J lost 3 bases. Germline V gene lookup returns CDR1 SGHTA and CDR2 FQGNSA. The CDR3 sequence is 17 residues long. CDR3: CASSRTSGRGYTGELFF. CDR3 in DNA: TGTGCCAGCAGCAGGACTAGCGGGAGAGGATACACCGGGGAGCTGTTTTTT.

The V and J genes are TRBV20-1 and TRBJ2-7; D not certain. Between the trimmed V and J ends, which lost 5 bases and 2 bases, there was a span of 4 bases. Germline assignment: CDR1 DFQATT and CDR2 SNEGSKA (reference sequence). CDR3 length: 10 residues. For the CDR3, the DNA is TGCAGTGCTGACGCCTACGAGCAGTACTTC. Amino acid sequence: CSADAYEQYF.

CDR3 DNA sequence: TGTGCCAAACCGGGACAGCGATCCCCGGGAGCTAATGAAAAACTGTTTTTT. Its translation is CAKPGQRSPGANEKLFF. J is TRBJ1-4 and V is TRBV24-1; 7 bases match TRBD1. This CDR3 spans 17 amino acids. CDR1 and CDR2 from the germline V gene are KGHDR and SFDVKD. Unmatched junction bases numbered 17, after V lost 11 bases and J lost 3 bases.

A single count supports this clone. The CDR3 region has the DNA TGTGCCAGCAGCTCCCCCCAGCAGGGAGCGGGGACCGGGGAGCTGTTTTTT. Translating it yields CASSSPQQGAGTGELFF. The chain recombines TRBV7-9 with TRBJ2-2; 7 bases match TRBD2. Germline loops: CDR1 SEHNR, CDR2 FQNEAQ (reference sequence). The CDR3 has 17 amino acids. V shed 4 bases, J shed 5 bases, and the junction held 13 bases outside the gene matches.